The clone carrying this T cell receptor (beta chain) was seen repeatedly, ten times or more. No antigen is known for it. This CDR3 has 14 residues. V dropped 5 bases and J dropped 8; count of bases not matched to a gene: 7. CDR1 is SGHTA and CDR2 is FQGNSA in the germline V gene. This entry comes from a study of T-cell reconstitution after alpha-beta-depleted transplantation in children. As it was prepared, the TCRbeta library received unique molecular identifiers. Using its own MiXCR run on the PCR reads, TCRdb lists one record per CDR3 protein. This sample has hundreds of thousands of distinct CDR3 sequences, with around 10% found just once. General study points: Some patients owed their high day-60 TCRbeta diversity to surviving recipient T cells and thymic progenitors. In patients about two months after transplant, alpha-beta T cells reportedly arose from several hundred expanded graft clones.

The chain is built from TRBV7-2 and TRBJ2-1; 9 bases map to TRBD2. The sequenced sample was PBMCs, obtained before TCRalphabeta/CD19-depleted stem cell transplant. The receptor comes from a boy younger than two with acute myeloid leukemia, due to receive a stem cell transplant. CDR3 DNA sequence: TGTGCCAGCAGCCTAACCGGGACTAGCTATGAGCAGTTCTTC. It translates to CASSLTGTSYEQFF.